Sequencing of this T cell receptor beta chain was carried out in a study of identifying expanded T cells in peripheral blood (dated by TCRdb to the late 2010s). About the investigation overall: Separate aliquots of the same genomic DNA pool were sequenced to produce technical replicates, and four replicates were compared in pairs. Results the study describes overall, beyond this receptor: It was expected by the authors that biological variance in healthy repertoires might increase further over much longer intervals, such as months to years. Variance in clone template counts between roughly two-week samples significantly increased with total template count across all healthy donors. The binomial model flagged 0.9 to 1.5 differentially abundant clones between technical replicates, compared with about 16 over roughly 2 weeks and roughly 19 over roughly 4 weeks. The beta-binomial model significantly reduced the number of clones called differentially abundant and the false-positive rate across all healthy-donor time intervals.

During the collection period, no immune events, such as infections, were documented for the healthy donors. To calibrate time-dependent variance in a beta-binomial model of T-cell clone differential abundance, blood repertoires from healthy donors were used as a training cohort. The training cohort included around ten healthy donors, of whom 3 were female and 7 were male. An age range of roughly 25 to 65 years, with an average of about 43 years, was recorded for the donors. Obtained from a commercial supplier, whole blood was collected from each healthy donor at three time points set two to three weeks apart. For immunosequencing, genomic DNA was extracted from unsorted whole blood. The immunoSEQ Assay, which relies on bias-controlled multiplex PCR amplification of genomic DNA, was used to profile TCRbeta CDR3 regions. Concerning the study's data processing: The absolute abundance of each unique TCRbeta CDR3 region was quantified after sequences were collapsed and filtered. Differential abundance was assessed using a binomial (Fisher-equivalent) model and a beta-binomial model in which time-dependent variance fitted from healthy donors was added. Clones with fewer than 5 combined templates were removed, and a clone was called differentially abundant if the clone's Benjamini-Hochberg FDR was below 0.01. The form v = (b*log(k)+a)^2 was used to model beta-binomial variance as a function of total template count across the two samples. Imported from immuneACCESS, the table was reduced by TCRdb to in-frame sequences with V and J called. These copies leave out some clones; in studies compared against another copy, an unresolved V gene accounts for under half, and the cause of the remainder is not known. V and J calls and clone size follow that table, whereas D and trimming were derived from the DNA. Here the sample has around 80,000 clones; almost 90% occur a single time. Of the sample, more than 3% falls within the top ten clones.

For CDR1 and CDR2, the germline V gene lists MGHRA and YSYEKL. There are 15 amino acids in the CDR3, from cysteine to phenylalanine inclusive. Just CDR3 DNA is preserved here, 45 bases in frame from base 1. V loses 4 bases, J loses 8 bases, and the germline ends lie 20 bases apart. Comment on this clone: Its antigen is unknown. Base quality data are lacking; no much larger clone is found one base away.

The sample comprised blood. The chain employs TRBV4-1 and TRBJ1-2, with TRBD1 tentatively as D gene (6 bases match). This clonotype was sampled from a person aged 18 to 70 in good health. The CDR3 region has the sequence CASSPYFRAGAGYTF. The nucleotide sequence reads TGCGCCAGCAGCCCCTATTTTCGGGCAGGGGCGGGCTACACCTTC.